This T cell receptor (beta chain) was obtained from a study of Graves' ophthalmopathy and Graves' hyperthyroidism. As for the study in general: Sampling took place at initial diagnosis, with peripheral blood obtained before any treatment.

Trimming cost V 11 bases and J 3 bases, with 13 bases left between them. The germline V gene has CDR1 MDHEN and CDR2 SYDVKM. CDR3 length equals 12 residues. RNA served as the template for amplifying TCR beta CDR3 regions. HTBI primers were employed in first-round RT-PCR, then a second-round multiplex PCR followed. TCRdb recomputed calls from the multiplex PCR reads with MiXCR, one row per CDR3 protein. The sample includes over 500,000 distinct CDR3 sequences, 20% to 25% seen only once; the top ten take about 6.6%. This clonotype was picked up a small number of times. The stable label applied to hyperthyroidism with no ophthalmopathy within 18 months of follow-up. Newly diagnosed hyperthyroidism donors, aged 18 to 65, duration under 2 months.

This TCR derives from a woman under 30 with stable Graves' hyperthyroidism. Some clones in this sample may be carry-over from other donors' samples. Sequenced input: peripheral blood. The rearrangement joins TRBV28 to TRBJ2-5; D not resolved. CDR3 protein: CAGPAAEETQYF. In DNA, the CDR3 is TGTGCCGGTCCTGCCGCAGAAGAGACCCAGTACTTC.